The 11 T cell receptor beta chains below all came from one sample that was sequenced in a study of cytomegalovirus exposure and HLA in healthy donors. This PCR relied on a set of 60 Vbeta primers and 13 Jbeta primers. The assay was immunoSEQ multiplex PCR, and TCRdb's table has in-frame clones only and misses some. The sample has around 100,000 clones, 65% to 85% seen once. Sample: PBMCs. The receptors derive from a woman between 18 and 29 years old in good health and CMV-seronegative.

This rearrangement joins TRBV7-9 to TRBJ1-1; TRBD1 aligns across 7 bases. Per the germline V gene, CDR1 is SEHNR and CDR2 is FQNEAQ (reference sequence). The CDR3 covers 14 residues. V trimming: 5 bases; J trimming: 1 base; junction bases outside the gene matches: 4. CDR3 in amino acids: CASSLGQTNTEAFF. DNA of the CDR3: TGTGCCAGCAGCCTGGGACAGACGAACACTGAAGCTTTCTTT.

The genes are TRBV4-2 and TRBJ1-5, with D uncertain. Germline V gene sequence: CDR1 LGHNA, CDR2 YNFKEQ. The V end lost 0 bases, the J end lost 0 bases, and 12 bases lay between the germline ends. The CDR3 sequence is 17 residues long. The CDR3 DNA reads TGTGCCAGCAGCCAAGAGATAGCGGGAGCTAGCAATCAGCCCCAGCATTTT. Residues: CASSQEIAGASNQPQHF.

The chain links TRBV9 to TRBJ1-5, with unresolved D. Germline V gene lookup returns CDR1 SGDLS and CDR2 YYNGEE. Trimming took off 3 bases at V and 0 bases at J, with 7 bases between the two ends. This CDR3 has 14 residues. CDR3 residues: CASSADYSNQPQHF. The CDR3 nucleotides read TGTGCCAGCAGCGCGGACTATAGCAATCAGCCCCAGCATTTT.

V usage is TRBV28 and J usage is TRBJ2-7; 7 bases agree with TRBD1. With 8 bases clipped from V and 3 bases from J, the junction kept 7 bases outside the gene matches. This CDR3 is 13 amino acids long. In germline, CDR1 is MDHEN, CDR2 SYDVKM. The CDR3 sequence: CASHKGAVYEQYF. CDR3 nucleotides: TGTGCCAGCCATAAGGGGGCTGTCTACGAGCAGTACTTC.

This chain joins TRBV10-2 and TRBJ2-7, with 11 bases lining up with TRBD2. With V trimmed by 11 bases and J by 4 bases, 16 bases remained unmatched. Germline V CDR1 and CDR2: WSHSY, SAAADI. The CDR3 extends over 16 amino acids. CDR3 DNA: TGCGCCCCCAGAGTAGCGGGGGGGCATCTGACTTACGAGCAGTACGTC. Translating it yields CAPRVAGGHLTYEQYV.

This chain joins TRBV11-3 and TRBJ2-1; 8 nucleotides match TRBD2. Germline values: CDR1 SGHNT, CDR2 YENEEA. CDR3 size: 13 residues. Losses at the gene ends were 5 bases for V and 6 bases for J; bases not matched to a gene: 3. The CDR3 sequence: CASSAGGANEQFF. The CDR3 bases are TGTGCCAGCAGCGCCGGGGGGGCCAATGAGCAGTTCTTC.

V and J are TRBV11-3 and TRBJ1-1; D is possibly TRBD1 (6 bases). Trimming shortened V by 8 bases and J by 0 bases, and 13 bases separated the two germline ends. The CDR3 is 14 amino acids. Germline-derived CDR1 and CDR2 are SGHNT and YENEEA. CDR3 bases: TGTGCCAGCGGCGCCGGGGGGCTGAACACTGAAGCTTTCTTT. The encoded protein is CASGAGGLNTEAFF.

CDR3 sequence reads: CASSKLVFSGDIQYF. The CDR3 DNA follows: TGTGCCAGCAGCAAATTAGTGTTTTCAGGGGACATTCAGTACTTC. This chain links TRBV11-2 with TRBJ2-4; tentatively, D is TRBD1 (6 bases). Germline loops: CDR1 SGHAT, CDR2 FQNNGV. The CDR3 consists of 15 residues. V was trimmed by 5 bases and J by 8 bases, leaving 19 bases between them.

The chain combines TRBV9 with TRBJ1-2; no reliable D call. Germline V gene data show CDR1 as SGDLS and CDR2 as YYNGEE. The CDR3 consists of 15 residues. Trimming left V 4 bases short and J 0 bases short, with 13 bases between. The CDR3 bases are TGTGCCAGCAGCCCCCAACACGAAGCTAACTATGGCTACACCTTC. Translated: CASSPQHEANYGYTF.

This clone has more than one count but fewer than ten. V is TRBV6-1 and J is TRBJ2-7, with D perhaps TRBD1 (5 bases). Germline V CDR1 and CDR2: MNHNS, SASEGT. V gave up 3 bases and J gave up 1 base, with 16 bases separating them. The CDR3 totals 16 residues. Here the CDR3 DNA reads TGTGCCAGCAGTGACGTAGGGGCACCAGTATCCTACGAGCAGTACGTC. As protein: CASSDVGAPVSYEQYV.

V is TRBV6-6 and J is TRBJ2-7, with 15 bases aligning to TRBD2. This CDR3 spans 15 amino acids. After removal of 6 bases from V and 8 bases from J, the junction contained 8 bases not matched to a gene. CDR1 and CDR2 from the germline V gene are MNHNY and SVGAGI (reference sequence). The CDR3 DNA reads TGTGCCAGCAGCCCGGGGACTAGCGGGAGGAGGAAGCAGTACTTC. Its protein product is CASSPGTSGRRKQYF.